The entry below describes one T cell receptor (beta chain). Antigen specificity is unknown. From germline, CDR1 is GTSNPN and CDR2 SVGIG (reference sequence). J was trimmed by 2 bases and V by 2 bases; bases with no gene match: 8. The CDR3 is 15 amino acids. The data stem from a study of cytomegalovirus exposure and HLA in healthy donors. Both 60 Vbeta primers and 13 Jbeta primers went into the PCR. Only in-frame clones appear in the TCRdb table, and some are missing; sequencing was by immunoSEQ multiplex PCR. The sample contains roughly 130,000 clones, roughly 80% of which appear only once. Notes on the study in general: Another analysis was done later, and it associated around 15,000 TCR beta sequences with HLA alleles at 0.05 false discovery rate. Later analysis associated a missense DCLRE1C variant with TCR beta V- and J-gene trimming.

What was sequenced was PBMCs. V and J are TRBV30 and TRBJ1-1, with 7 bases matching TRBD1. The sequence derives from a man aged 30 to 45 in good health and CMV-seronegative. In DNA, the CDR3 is TGTGCCTGGAGTAGAGCCGGGACAGTCAACACTGAAGCTTTCTTT. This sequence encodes CAWSRAGTVNTEAFF.